This T cell receptor (beta chain) was sequenced in a study of CXCR3-negative and CXCR3-positive naive CD8 T cells. UMI-labeled 5' RACE yielded the TRB cDNA libraries. From the 5' RACE reads, TCRdb lists one entry per CDR3 protein and no DNA. The sample totals approximately 98,000 distinct CDR3 sequences. Remarks on this clonotype: What it binds is unknown.

The germline gives CDR1 LGHDT, CDR2 YNNKEL (reference sequence). The CDR3 is 17 residues long. The study's findings and limits: The study found more hydrophobic TRB CDR3s in CXCR3-positive naive cells than in CXCR3-negative naive cells.

V is TRBV3-1 and J is TRBJ2-7; TCRdb outputs TRBD1, but without DNA this stays unchecked. Material: naive CXCR3+ CD8+ T cells from blood. As for subset: CD45RO-CCR7+CD27+CD95- naive CD8+ T cells expressing CXCR3 (TNR3+). The TCR comes from a human donor in good health. Some clones in this sample may be carry-over from other donors' samples. CDR3 residues: CASSPYRGDRNLYEQYF.